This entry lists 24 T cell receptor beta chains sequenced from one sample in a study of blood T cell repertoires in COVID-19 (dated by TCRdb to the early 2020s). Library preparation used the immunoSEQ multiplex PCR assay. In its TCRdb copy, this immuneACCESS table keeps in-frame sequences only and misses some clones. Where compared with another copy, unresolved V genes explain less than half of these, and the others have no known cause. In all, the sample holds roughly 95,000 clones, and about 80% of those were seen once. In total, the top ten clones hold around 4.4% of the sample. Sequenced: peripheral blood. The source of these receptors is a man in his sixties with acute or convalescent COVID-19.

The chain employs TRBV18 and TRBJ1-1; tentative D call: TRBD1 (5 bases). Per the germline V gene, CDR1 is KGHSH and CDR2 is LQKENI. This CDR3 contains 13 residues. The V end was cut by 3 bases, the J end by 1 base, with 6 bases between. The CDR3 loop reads CASSPQGNTEAFF. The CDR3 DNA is TGTGCCAGCTCACCCCAGGGGAACACTGAAGCTTTCTTT. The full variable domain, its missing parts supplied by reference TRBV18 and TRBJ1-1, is NAGVMQNPRHLVRRRGQEARLRCSPMKGHSHVYWYRQLPEEGLKFMVYLQKENIIDESGMPKERFSAEFPKEGPSILRIQQVVRGDSAAYFCASSPQGNTEAFFGQGTRLTVV.

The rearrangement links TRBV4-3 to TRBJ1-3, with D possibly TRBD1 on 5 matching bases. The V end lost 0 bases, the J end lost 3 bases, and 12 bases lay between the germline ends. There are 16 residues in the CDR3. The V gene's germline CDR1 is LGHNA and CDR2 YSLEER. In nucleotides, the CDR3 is TGCGCCAGCAGCCAAGAGGAAAGGGGTGGTGGAAACACCATATATTTT. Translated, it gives CASSQEERGGGNTIYF.

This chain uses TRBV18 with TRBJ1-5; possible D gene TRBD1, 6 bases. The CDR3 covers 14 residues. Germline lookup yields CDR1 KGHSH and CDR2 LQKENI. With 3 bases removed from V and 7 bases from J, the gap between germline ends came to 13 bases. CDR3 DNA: TGTGCCAGCTCACCGTCAGGGGACCAACAGCCCCAGCATTTT. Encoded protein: CASSPSGDQQPQHF.

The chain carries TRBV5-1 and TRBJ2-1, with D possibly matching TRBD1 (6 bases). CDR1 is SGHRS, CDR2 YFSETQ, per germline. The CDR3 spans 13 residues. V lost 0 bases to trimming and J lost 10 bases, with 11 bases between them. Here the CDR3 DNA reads TGCGCCAGCAGCTTGGAACAGGGTATGGAGCAGTTCTTC. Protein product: CASSLEQGMEQFF.

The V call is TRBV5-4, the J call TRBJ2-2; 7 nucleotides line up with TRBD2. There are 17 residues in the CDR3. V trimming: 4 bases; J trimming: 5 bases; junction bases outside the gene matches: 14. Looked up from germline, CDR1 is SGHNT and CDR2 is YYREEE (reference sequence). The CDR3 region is CASSPTRRGEGTGELFF. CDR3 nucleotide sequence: TGTGCCAGCAGCCCTACCCGTCGAGGGGAGGGTACCGGGGAGCTGTTTTTT.

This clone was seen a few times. This CDR3 reads CASSPDVTGFNGYTF. The CDR3 bases are TGCGCCAGCAGCCCCGACGTAACAGGATTCAATGGCTACACCTTC. The chain couples TRBV5-1 to TRBJ1-2, with a tentative D call TRBD1 (5 bases). CDR1 is SGHRS, CDR2 YFSETQ, per germline. V was cut by 4 bases and J by 6 bases, with 19 bases left in between. This CDR3 contains 15 residues.

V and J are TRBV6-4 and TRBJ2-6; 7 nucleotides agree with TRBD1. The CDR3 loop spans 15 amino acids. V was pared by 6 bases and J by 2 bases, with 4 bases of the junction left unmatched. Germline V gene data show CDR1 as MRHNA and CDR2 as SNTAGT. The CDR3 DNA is TGTGCCAGCAGCCCCGACAGGGCTGGGGCCAACGTCCTGACTTTC. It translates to CASSPDRAGANVLTF.

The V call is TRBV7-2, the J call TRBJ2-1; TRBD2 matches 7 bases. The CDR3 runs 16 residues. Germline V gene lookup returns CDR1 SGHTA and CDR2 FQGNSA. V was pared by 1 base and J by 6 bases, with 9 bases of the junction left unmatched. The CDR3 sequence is CASSLDSGTRGNEQFF. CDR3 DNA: TGTGCCAGCAGCTTAGACAGCGGGACGAGAGGCAATGAGCAGTTCTTC.

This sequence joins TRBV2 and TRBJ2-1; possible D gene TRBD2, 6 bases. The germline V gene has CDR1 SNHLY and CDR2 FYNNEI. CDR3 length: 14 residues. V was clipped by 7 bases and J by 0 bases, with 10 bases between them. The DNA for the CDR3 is TGTGCCAGCAATTTCGGGAGCTCCTACAATGAGCAGTTCTTC. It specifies CASNFGSSYNEQFF.

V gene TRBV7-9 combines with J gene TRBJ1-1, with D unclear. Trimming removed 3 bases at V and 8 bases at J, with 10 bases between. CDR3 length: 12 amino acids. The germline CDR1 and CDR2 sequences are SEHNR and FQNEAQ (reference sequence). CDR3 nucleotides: TGTGCCAGCAGCTTGACAATTGTAGAAGCTTTCTTT. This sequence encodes CASSLTIVEAFF.

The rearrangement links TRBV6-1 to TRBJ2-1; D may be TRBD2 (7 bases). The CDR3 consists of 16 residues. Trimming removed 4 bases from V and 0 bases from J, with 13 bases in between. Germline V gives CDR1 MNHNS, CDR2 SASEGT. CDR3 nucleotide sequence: TGTGCCAGCAGTGCTCCCGGGGGGCCCTCCTACAATGAGCAGTTCTTC. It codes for CASSAPGGPSYNEQFF.

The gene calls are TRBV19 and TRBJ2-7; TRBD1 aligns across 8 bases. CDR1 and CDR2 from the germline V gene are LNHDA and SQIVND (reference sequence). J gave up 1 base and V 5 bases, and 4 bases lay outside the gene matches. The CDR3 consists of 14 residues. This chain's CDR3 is CASSPGQDSYEQYF. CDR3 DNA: TGTGCCAGTAGTCCGGGACAGGATTCCTACGAGCAGTACTTC.

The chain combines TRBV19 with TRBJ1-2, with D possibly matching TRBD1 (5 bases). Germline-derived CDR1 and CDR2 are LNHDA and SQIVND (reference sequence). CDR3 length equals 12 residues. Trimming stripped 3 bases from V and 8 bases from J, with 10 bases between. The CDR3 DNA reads TGTGCCAGTAGTATGCCAGGGTTAGGCTACACCTTC. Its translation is CASSMPGLGYTF.

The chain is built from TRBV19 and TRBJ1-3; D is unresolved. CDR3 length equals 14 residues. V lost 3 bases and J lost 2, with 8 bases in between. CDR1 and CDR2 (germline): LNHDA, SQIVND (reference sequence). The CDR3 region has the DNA TGTGCCAGTAGTATGCCGGGGACTGGAAACACCATATATTTT. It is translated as CASSMPGTGNTIYF.

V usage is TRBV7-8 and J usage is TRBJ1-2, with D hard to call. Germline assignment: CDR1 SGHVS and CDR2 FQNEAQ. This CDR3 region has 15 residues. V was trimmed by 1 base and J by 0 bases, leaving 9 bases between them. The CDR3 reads CASSLDGRSNYGYTF. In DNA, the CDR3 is TGTGCCAGCAGCTTAGACGGCAGGTCTAACTATGGCTACACCTTC.

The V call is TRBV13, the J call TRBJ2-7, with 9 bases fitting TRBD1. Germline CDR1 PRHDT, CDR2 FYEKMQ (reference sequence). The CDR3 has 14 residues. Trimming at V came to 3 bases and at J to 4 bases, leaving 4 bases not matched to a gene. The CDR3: CASSFRTGVYEQYF. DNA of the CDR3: TGTGCCAGCAGCTTCAGGACAGGGGTGTACGAGCAGTACTTC.

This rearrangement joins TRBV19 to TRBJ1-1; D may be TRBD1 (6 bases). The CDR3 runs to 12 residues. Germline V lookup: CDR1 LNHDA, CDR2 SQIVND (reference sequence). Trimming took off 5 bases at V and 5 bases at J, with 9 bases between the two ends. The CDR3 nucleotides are TGTGCCAGTAGTGTCCAGGGGACTGAAGCTTTCTTT. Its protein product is CASSVQGTEAFF.

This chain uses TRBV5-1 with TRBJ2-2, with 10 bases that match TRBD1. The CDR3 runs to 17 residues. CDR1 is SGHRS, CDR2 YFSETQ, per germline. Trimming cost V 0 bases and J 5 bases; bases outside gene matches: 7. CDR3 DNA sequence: TGCGCCAGCAGCTTGGCCCCGGACAGGGGGAGAACCGGGGAGCTGTTTTTT. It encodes CASSLAPDRGRTGELFF. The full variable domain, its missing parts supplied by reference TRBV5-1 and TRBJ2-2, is KAGVTQTPRYLIKTRGQQVTLSCSPISGHRSVSWYQQTPGQGLQFLFEYFSETQRNKGNFPGRFSGRQFSNSRSEMNVSTLELGDSALYLCASSLAPDRGRTGELFFGEGSRLTVL.

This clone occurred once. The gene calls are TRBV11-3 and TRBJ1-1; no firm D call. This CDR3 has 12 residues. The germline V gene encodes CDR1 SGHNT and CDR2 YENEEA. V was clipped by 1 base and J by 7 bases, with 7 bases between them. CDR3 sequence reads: CASSLAPGEAFF. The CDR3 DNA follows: TGTGCCAGCAGCTTAGCCCCCGGTGAAGCTTTCTTT.

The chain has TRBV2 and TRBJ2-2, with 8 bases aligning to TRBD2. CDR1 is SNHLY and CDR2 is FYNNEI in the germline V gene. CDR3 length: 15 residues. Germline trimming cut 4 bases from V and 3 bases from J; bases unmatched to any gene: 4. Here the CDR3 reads CASSGLAGYTGELFF. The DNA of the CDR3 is TGTGCCAGCAGTGGCCTAGCGGGTTACACCGGGGAGCTGTTTTTT.

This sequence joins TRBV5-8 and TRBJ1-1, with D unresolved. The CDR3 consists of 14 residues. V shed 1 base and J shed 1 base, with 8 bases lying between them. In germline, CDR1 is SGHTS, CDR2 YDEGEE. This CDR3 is CASSLSSENTEAFF. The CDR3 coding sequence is TGTGCCAGCAGCTTGTCTTCAGAGAACACTGAAGCTTTCTTT.

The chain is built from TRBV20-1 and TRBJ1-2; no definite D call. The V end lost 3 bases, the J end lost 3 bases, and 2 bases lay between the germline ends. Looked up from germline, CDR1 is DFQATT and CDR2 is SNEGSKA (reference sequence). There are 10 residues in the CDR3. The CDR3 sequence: CSASDYGYTF. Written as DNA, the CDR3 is TGCAGTGCTAGCGACTATGGCTACACCTTC.

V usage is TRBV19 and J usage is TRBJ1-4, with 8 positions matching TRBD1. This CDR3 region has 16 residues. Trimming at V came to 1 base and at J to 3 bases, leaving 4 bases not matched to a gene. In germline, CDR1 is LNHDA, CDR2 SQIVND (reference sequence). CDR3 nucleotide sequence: TGTGCCAGTAGTATAGGTCGGGGACAGGCTAATGAAAAACTGTTTTTT. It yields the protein CASSIGRGQANEKLFF.

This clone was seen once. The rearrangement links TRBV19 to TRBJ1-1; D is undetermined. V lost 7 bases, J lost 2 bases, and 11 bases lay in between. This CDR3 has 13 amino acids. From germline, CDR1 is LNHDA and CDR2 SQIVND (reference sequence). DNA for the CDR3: TGTGCCAGTAAAAGACGGGAAAACACTGAAGCTTTCTTT. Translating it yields CASKRRENTEAFF.